This T cell receptor (beta chain) originates from a study of cytomegalovirus exposure and HLA in healthy donors. At the level of the study: From donors who were HLA-typed, an early data release held around 85 million unique TCRs.

As concerns this clone: Its cognate antigen is unknown.

Study results and limitations: CMV antigen specificity of a few CMV-associated chains was confirmed in vitro. In an earlier analysis, productive rearrangement rates for most beta V segments clustered near 87% or 30%.

Germline trimming cut 5 bases from V and 4 bases from J; bases unmatched to any gene: 10. The V gene's germline CDR1 is SGHNT and CDR2 YENEEA. The CDR3 is 16 amino acids. Both 60 Vbeta primers and 13 Jbeta primers went into the PCR. Measured with immunoSEQ multiplex PCR; TCRdb has only the in-frame clones, and not every one. Recorded for this sample: 95,000 to 150,000 clones. The clonotype was recovered from a man aged 30 to 39 in good health and CMV-seronegative. Sample: PBMCs. The chain uses TRBV11-3 and TRBJ2-3; 9 nucleotides line up with TRBD2. CDR3 sequence reads: CASSPGVAGVSDTQYF. The CDR3 DNA sequence: TGTGCCAGCAGCCCCGGAGTAGCGGGAGTGTCAGATACGCAGTATTTT.